Reported below is one T cell receptor beta chain. The CDR3 runs 13 residues. Losses at the gene ends were 3 bases for V and 14 bases for J; bases not matched to a gene: 12. Germline V gives CDR1 SGHTA, CDR2 FQGTGA. This specimen belongs to a study of blood T cell repertoires in COVID-19. In the study overall: Collection of acute and convalescent COVID-19 samples took place in the United States, Italy and Spain.

Generated by immunoSEQ multiplex PCR, the TCRdb table keeps only in-frame clones and is missing some. Of about 250,000 clones in the sample, over 80% were seen once. This clonotype originated in a woman aged 40 to 50 who had been exposed to COVID-19. The sequenced sample was PBMCs or T cells enriched from blood (not recorded which). The J gene is TRBJ1-2, the V gene TRBV7-3, with 7 bases fitting TRBD1. CDR3 DNA sequence: TGTGCCAGCAGCTTTATGGGGAGCGACAGGGTAACCTTC. Translation: CASSFMGSDRVTF.